This T cell receptor (beta chain) derives from a study of T cell changes during pregnancy in multiple sclerosis. The method was immunoSEQ multiplex PCR; TCRdb's version includes in-frame clones alone and lacks a portion of them. The sample lists approximately 70,000 clones, about 90% occurring once. This TCR was sampled from a female donor in good health, enrolled as a control in a pregnancy study. This sample comprised peripheral blood, obtained in the second trimester of pregnancy.

The CDR3 is CATSDSSYEQYF. In DNA, the CDR3 is TGTGCCACTTCGGACAGTTCCTACGAGCAGTACTTC. The V call is TRBV7-9, the J call TRBJ2-7, with D tentatively TRBD1 (6 bases). Trimming pared 10 bases from V and 1 base from J, leaving 11 bases between. The germline V gene has CDR1 SEHNR and CDR2 FQNEAQ (reference sequence). The CDR3 consists of 12 residues.